This T cell receptor beta chain was captured by sequencing in a study of blood T cell repertoires in COVID-19. Study-level information: The cDNA or gDNA used as material had been derived from T cells, B-cell-depleted T cells, or PBMCs.

Per the original methods: Reference gene primer amplification yielded estimated nucleated cell counts. The data were produced by immunoSEQ multiplex PCR, yet TCRdb's version contains in-frame clones alone and is incomplete. V, J and clone size were drawn from that table, and D and trimming were deduced from the DNA. The repertoire consists of around 260,000 clones, with around 90% occurring once and the leading ten covering less than 0.95%. The TCR comes from a woman in her 40s who had recovered from COVID-19. Sequencing was done on a sample of peripheral blood.

CDR3 coding DNA: TGTGCCAGCAAAGCGGGAGGTTCCTACAATGAGCAGTTCTTC. Protein product: CASKAGGSYNEQFF. The chain employs TRBV6-5 and TRBJ2-1; TRBD2 matches at 9 bases. The V and J ends lost 7 bases and 1 base, in that order; junction bases with no gene match: 2. The CDR3 spans 14 residues. Germline assignment: CDR1 MNHEY and CDR2 SVGAGI.